This TCR beta chain is drawn from a study of blood T cells in healthy people across ages (dated by TCRdb to 2014 to 2015). Study-level background: In model experiments, template switching captured about one uniquely barcoded TCR beta cDNA molecule for every two T cells. Four age groups were formed from the donors: young (average approximately 15 years), middle-aged (just under 40), aged (around 62) and long-lived (around 80). To avoid experimental bias, donors of different ages were randomly spread across the sequencing lanes. For two donors (one aged 18 to 30 and one aged 80 or older), the study analyzed two additional independent replicas of 1 million unique cDNA reads from the same blood draw. Age-related changes in TCR beta repertoire diversity were measured in the study by deep sequencing normalized with unique cDNA molecular identifiers.

Donors were 35 to 40 systemically healthy Caucasian individuals from Russia aged roughly 6 to 95 years. Each donor gave ten milliliters of peripheral blood, collected into EDTA-treated Vacutainer tubes. PBMCs were isolated by Ficoll-Paque density-gradient centrifugation, with at least 7 million obtained per sample. Total RNA was extracted from PBMCs with Trizol reagent, with at least 6 micrograms obtained per sample. For every donor, flow cytometry on a PBMC aliquot measured the percentage of naive CD45RAhigh/CD27high T cells. The investigation overall reported the following: Observed TCR beta diversity per million T cells fell roughly linearly with age, and a significant reduction was already apparent by age roughly 40. Because profiling used bulk unsorted PBMCs, naive and antigen-experienced compartments could not be compared conclusively. Compared with the aged group, the long-lived group had more naive CD4+ T cells, fewer expanded clones and increased TCR diversity, a pattern suggesting age selection. Estimates of total diversity from one million sequenced T cells were regarded as lower bounds and underestimates. There was a strong correlation between observed TCR beta diversity and the percentage of naive T cells measured by flow cytometry. The CMV infection status of donors was not known, potentially confounding age-related changes in expanded clonotypes.

This clonotype has more than one count but fewer than ten. This clone's antigen is unknown. Per-nucleotide qualities are absent, and no much larger clonotype sits a single base away. From cysteine to phenylalanine, the CDR3 is 15 amino acids long. The only DNA kept is the CDR3, 45 bases in frame from the first base. Trimming takes 6 bases off V and 0 bases off J; junction bases not matched to a gene: 7. The germline V gene (reference sequence) gives CDR1 as MNHNY and CDR2 as SVGAGI. Library method: 5' RACE. Sequencing relied on an Illumina HiSeq 2500. A second PCR of about 6 to 11 cycles was run with a J-beta primer mix and a sample-barcoded 5' primer. A template-switch 5' adaptor carrying 12 random nucleotides introduced a unique molecular identifier onto each TCR beta cDNA molecule. Each sample yielded at least 3 million CDR3-containing paired-end reads. The Mint cDNA synthesis kit, primed by a TRBC-specific oligonucleotide, was used to synthesize first-strand cDNA from all RNA. After uracil-DNA glycosylase treatment, a first 18-cycle PCR used universal primers M1SS and BC2_uni_R on all cDNA. The authors processed their data as follows. Each sample was normalized by randomly selecting 1 million high-quality reads, each carrying a distinct molecular identifier. Instead of being binned into consensus sequences, reads with shared molecular identifiers were discarded. CDR3 identification, clonotype clustering and error correction used MiTCR with a Q25 quality threshold and the strictest error-elimination algorithm. A nonparametric unseen species model with Euler transformation was used to estimate a lower bound on total TCR beta diversity. TCRdb ran its own pipeline on the public reads, namely fastp trimming at Q25 and MiXCR clone calling, and kept in-frame beta chains. Rows with one shared CDR3 protein collapse into an entry with the most common genes and DNA. The V and J calls, along with clone size, are taken from TCRdb and not from the paper's own processing. This sample gives about 1.8 million distinct CDR3 sequences in total; just under 50% of them show up just once. The ten top clones hold roughly 2.1% of the sample.

The chain employs TRBV6-6 and TRBJ2-7, and 8 bases in between align with TRBD1. Sequencing used blood. The source is a woman aged 40 to 55 in good health. The sequence in DNA is TGTGCCAGCAGCCCGGGACAGGTAAACTCCTACGAGCAGTACTTC. Translation gives CASSPGQVNSYEQYF.